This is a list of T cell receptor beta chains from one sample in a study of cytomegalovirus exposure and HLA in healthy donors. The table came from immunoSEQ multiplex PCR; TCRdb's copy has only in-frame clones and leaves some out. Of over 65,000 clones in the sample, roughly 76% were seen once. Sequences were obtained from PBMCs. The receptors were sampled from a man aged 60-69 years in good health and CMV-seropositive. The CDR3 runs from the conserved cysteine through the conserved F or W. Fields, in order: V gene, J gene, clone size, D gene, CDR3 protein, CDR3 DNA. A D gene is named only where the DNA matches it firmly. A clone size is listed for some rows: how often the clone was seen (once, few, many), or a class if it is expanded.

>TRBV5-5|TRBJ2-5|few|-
CASSFPRVQETQYF
TGTGCCAGCAGCTTTCCCAGGGTCCAAGAGACCCAGTACTTC
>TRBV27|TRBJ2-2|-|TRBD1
CASIGQGNTGELFF
TGTGCCAGCATAGGACAGGGGAACACCGGGGAGCTGTTTTTT
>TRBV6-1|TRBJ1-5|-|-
CASSQTVSNQPQHF
TGTGCCAGCAGTCAGACAGTTAGCAATCAGCCCCAGCATTTT
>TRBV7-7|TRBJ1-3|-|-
CASSLSYSGNTIYF
TGTGCTAGCAGCTTAAGCTACTCTGGAAACACCATATATTTT
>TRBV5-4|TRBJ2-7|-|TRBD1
CASSLEFGTGSLEQYF
TGTGCCAGCAGCTTGGAGTTTGGGACAGGGAGCTTAGAGCAGTACTTC
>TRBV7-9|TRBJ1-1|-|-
CASSLALGGDTEAFF
TGTGCCAGCAGCTTAGCTCTGGGAGGGGACACTGAAGCTTTCTTT
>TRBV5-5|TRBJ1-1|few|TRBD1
CASSWTGDFEAFF
TGTGCCAGCAGCTGGACAGGGGATTTTGAAGCTTTCTTT
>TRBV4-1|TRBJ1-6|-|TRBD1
CASSPNPGTGINSPLHF
TGCGCCAGCAGCCCTAATCCCGGGACAGGGATTAATTCACCCCTCCACTTT
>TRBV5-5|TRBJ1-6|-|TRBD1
CASSFGQGGILHF
TGTGCCAGCAGCTTCGGACAGGGGGGAATCCTCCACTTT
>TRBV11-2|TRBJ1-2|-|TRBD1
CASSSQRGTAKANYGYTF
TGTGCCAGCAGCTCTCAACGCGGGACAGCGAAAGCTAACTATGGCTACACCTTC
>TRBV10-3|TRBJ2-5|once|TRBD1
CAISERQGAGETQYF
TGTGCCATCAGTGAGCGACAGGGGGCGGGGGAGACCCAGTACTTC
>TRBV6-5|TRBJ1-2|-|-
CASIGGTNYGYTF
TGTGCCAGTATTGGGGGGACGAACTATGGCTACACCTTC
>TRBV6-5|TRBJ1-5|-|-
CASSYREKPQHF
TGTGCCAGCAGTTATAGAGAAAAACCCCAGCATTTT
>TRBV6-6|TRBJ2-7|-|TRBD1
CASRPGQGRDEQYF
TGTGCCAGCAGGCCGGGACAGGGGAGGGACGAGCAGTACTTC
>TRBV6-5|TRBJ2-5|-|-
CASSYGLGGETQYF
TGTGCCAGCAGTTACGGCTTAGGAGGGGAGACCCAGTACTTC
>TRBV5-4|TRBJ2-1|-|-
CASSRNRDINNEQFF
TGTGCCAGCAGCCGAAACAGGGACATCAACAATGAGCAGTTCTTC
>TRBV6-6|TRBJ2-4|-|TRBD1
CASSARGQGYGIQYF
TGTGCCAGCAGTGCCAGGGGACAGGGGTACGGCATTCAGTACTTC
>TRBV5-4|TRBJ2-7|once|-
CASSLGTSSSYERYF
TGTGCCAGCAGCTTGGGTACTAGCAGCTCCTACGAGCGGTACTTC
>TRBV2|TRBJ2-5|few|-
CASTYWQGRWSETQYF
TGTGCCAGCACATATTGGCAGGGTCGGTGGAGCGAGACCCAGTACTTC
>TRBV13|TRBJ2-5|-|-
CASSSTRKETQYF
TGTGCCAGCAGCTCTACTAGGAAAGAGACCCAGTACTTC
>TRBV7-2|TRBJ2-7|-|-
CASSSTVFEQYF
TGTGCCAGCAGCTCGACAGTTTTCGAGCAGTACTTC
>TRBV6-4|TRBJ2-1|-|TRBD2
CASRAIAGGYNEQFF
TGTGCCAGCAGAGCCATAGCGGGAGGGTACAATGAGCAGTTCTTC
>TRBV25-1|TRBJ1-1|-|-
CASSEAALAEAFF
TGTGCCAGCAGTGAAGCGGCTCTGGCCGAAGCTTTCTTT
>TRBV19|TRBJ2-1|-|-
CASSIDRNNEQFF
TGTGCCAGTAGTATCGACAGGAACAATGAGCAGTTCTTC
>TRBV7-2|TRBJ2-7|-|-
CASSLLPQGYEQYF
TGTGCCAGCAGCTTACTCCCCCAGGGCTACGAGCAGTACTTC
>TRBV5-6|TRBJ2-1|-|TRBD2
CASSVLAGSYNEQFF
TGTGCCAGCAGCGTCCTAGCGGGGAGCTACAATGAGCAGTTCTTC